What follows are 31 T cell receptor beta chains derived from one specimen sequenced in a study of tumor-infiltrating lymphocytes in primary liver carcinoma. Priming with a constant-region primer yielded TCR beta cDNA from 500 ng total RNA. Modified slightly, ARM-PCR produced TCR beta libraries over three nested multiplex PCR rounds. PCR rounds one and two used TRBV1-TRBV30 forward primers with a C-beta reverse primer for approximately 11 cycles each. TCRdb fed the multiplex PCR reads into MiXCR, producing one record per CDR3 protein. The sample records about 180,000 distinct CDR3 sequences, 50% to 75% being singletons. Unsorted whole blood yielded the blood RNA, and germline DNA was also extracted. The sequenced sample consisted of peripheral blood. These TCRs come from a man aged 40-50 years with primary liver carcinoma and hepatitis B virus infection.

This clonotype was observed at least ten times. The CDR3 nucleotides are TGTGCCAGCAGTTCTACGACCGGGGGCGGGGAGCTGTTTTTT. Translation: CASSSTTGGGELFF. V is TRBV11-2 and J is TRBJ2-2; possible D gene TRBD2, 6 bases. Germline CDR1 and CDR2: SGHAT and FQNNGV. This CDR3 contains 14 residues. Deletions cut 6 bases from V and 7 bases from J, with 15 bases between.

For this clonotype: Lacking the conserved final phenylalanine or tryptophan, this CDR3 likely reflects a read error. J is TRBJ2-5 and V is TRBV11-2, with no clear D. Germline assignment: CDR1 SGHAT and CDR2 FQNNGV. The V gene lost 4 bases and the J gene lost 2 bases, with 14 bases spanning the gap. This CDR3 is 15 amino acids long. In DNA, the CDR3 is TGTGCCAGCAGCTCAGCACCCGCATTTCAAGAGACCCAGTACTCC. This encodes CASSSAPAFQETQYS.

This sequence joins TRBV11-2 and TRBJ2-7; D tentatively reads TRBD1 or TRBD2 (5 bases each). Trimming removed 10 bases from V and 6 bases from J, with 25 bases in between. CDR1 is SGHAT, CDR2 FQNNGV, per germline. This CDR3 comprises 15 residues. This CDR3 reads CANSPEGSSRLEQYF. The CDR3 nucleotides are TGTGCCAATAGCCCAGAGGGGTCTAGTCGTCTCGAGCAGTACTTC.

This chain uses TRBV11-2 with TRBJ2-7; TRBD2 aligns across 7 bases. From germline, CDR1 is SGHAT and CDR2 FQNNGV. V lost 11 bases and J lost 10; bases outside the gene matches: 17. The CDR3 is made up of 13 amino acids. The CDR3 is CAPGGGEAREQYF. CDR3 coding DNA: TGTGCCCCTGGGGGGGGAGAAGCCCGCGAACAGTACTTC.

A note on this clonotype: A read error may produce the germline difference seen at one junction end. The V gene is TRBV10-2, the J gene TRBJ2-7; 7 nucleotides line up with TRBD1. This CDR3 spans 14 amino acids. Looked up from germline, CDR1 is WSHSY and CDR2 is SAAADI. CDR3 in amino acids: CTSSERGLAYEQYF. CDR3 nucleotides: TGCACCAGCAGTGAAAGGGGGCTAGCCTACGAGCAGTACTTC.

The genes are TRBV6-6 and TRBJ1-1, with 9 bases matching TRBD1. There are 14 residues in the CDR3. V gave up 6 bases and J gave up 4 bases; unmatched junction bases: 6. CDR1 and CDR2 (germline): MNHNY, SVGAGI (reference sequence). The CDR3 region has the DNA TGTGCCAGCAGAAATCCGGGACAGGGCACTGAAGCTTTCTTT. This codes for CASRNPGQGTEAFF.

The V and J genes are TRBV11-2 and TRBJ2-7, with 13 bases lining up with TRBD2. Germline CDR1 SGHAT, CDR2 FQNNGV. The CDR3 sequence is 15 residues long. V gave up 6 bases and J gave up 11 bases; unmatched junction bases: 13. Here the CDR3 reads CASRPTSGRAYEKYF. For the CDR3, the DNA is TGTGCCAGCAGGCCTACTAGCGGGAGGGCTTATGAGAAGTACTTC.

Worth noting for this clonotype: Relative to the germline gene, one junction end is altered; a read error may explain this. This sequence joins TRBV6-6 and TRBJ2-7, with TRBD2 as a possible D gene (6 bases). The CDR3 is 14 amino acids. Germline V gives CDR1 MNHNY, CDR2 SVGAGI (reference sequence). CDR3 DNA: TGTGCCATCAGTTACTTGGGGGGAACCTACGAGCAGTACTTC. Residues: CAISYLGGTYEQYF.

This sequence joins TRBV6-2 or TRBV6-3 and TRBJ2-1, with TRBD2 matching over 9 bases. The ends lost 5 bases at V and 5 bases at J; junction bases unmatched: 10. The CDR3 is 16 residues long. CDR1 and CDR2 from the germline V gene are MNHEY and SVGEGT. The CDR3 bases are TGTGCCAGCAGTGACTTTCTAGCGGGGCGGGACAATGAGCAGTTCTTC. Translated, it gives CASSDFLAGRDNEQFF.

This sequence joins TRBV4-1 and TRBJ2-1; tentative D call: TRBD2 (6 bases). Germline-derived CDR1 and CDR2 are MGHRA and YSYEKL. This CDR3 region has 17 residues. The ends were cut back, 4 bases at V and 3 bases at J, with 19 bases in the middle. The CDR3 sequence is CASSRDSAGPYYNEQFF. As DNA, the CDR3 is TGCGCCAGCAGCCGAGATTCTGCGGGACCGTACTACAATGAGCAGTTCTTC.

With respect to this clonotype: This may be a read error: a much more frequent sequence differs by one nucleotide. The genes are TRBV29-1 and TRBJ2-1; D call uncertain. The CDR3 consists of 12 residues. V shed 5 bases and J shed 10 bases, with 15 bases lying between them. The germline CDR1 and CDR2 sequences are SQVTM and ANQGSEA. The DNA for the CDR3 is TGCAGCGTTAGTGAGAGTGGAAAGGAGCAGTTCTTC. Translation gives CSVSESGKEQFF.

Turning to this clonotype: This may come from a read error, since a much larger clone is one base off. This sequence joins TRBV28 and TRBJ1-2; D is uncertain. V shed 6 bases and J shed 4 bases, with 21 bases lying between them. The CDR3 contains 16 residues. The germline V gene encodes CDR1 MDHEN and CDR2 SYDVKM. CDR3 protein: CASRISTSLTSYGYTF. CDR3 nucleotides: TGTGCCAGCAGGATCAGCACAAGTTTGACTAGCTATGGCTACACCTTC.

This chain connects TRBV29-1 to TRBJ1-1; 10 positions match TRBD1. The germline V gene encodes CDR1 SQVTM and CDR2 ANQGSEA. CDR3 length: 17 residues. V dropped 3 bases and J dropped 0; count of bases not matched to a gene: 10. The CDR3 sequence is CSVDNRQTGGMNTEAFF. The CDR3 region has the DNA TGCAGCGTTGACAACCGTCAGACAGGGGGCATGAACACTGAAGCTTTCTTT.

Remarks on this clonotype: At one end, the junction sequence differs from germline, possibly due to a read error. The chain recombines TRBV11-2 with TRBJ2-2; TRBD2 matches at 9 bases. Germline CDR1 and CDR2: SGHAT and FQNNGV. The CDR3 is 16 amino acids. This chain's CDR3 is CASMPTSGSRTGELFF. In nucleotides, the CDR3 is TGTGCCAGCATGCCTACTAGCGGGTCCCGCACCGGAGAGCTGTTTTTT.

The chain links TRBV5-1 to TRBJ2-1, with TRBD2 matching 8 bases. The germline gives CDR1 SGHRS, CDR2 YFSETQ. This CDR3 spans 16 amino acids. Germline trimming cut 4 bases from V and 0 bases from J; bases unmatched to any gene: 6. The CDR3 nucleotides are TGCGCCAGCAGCACTGGTGGGACTAGCTCCTACAATGAGCAGTTCTTC. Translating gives CASSTGGTSSYNEQFF.

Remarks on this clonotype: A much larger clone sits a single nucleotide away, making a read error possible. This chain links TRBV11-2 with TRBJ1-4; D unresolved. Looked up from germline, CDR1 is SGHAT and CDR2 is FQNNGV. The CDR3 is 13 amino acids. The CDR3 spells CANSLGQNEKLFF. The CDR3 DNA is TGTGCCAACAGCTTAGGGCAAAATGAAAAACTGTTTTTT.

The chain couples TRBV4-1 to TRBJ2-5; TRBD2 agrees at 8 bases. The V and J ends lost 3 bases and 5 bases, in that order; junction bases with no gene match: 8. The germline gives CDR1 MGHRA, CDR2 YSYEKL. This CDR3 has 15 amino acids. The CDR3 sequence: CASSQVRGGWETQYF. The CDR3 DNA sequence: TGCGCCAGCAGCCAGGTTCGGGGGGGCTGGGAGACCCAGTACTTC.

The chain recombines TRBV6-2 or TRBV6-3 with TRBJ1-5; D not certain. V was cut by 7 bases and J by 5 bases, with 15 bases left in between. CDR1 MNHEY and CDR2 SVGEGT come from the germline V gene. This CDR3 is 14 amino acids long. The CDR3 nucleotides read TGTGCCAGCATCAGTGGGGAGTTTCATCAGCCCCAGCATTTT. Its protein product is CASISGEFHQPQHF.

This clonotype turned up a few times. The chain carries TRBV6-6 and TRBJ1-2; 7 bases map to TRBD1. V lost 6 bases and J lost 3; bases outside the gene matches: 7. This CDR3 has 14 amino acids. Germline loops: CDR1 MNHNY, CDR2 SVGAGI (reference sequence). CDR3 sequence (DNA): TGTGCCAGCAGCCCCCAGGGGGGCGACTATGGCTACACCTTC. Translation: CASSPQGGDYGYTF.

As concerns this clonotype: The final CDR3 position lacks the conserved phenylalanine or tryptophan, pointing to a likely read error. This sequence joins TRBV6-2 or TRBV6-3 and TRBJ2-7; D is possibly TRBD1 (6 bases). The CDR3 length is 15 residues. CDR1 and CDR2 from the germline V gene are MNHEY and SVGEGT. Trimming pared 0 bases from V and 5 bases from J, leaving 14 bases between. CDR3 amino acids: CASSYSSYPGDEQYL. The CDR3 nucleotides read TGTGCCAGCAGTTACTCGTCTTACCCAGGGGACGAGCAGTACCTC.

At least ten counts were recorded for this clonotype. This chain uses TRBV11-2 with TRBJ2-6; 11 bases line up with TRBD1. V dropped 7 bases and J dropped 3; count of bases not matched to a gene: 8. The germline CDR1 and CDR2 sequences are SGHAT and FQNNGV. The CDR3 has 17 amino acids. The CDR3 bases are TGTGCCAGCAATCGGGACAGGGGGATGTTTGGGGCCAACGTCCTGACTTTC. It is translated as CASNRDRGMFGANVLTF.

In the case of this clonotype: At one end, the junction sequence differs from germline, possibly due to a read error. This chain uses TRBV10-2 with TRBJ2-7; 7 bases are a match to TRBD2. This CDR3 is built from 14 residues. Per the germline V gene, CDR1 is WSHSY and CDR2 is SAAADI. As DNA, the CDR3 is TGCGCCAGCAGCAAGCGGGAAAGCTCCTACGTGCAGTACTTC. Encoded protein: CASSKRESSYVQYF.

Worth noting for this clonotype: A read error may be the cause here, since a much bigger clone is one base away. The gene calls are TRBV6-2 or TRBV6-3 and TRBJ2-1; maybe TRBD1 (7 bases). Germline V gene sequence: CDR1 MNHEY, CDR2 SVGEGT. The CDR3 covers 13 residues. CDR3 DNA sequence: TGTACCAGCAGCCCTCTCCAGGGGGGTGAGCAGTTCTTC. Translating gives CTSSPLQGGEQFF.

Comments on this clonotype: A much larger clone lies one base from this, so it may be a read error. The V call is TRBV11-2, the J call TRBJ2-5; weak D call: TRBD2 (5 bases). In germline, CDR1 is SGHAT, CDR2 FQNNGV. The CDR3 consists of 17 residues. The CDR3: CASILDRVGRAQETQYF. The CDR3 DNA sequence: TGTGCCAGCATCTTAGATCGAGTAGGGCGGGCTCAAGAGACCCAGTACTTC.

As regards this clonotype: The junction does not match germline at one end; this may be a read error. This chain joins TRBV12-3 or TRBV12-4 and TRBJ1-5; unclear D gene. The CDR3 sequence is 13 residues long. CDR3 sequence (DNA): TGTGCCAGCAGTTTAGCGTGCAATCACCCCCAGCATTTT. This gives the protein CASSLACNHPQHF.

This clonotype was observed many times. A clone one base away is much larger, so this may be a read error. CDR3 loop: CASSLGEETQYF. CDR3 bases: TGTGCCAGCAGCTTAGGAGAAGAGACCCAGTACTTC. V is TRBV11-2 and J is TRBJ2-5; the D is unclear. V was clipped by 1 base and J by 3 bases, with 3 bases between them. This CDR3 has 12 amino acids. Per the germline V gene, CDR1 is SGHAT and CDR2 is FQNNGV.

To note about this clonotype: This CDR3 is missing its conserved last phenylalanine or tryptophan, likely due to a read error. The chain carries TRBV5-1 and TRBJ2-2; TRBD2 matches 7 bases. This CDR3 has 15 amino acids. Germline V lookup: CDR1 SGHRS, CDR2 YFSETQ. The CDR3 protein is CANSLGAGSTGELFY. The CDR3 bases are TGCGCCAACAGCTTGGGAGCGGGGAGTACCGGGGAGCTGTTTTAT.

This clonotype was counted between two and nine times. The CDR3 reads CAISESAGANSPLHF. For the CDR3, the DNA is TGTGCCATCAGTGAGTCTGCAGGGGCAAATTCACCCCTCCACTTT. The chain employs TRBV10-3 and TRBJ1-6; D is possibly TRBD1 (6 bases). The V gene's germline CDR1 is ENHRY and CDR2 SYGVKD. The CDR3 consists of 15 residues. V was shortened by 0 bases and J by 7 bases, with 10 bases between the two germline ends.

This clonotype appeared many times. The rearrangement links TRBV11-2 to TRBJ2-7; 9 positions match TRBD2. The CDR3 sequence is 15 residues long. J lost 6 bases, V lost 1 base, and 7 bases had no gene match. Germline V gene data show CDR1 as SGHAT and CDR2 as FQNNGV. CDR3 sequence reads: CASSLVAGVGLEQYF. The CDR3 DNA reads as TGTGCCAGCAGCTTAGTAGCGGGAGTCGGTCTCGAGCAGTACTTC.

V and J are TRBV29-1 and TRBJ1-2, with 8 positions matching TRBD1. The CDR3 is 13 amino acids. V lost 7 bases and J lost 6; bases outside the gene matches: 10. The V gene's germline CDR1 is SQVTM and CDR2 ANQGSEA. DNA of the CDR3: TGCAGCGCCTTGATGGACAGGGTGAATGGCTACACCTTC. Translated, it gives CSALMDRVNGYTF. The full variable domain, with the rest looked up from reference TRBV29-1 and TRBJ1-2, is SAVISQKPSRDICQRGTSLTIQCQVDSQVTMMFWYRQQPGQSLTLIATANQGSEATYESGFVIDKFPISRPNLTFSTLTVSNMSPEDSSIYLCSALMDRVNGYTFGSGTRLTVV.

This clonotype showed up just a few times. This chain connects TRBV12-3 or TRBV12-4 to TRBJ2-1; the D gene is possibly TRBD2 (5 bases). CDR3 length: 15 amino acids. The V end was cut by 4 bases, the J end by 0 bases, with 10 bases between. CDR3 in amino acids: CASSYLEGSYNEQFF. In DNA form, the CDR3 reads TGTGCCAGCAGTTACCTAGAGGGCTCCTACAATGAGCAGTTCTTC.